The sequence of this T cell receptor beta chain was determined in a study of T cells expressing NK-cell markers. CDR1 SGHNT and CDR2 YYREEE come from the germline V gene (reference sequence). The CDR3 is 13 amino acids. TCRdb reprocessed the 5' RACE reads, keeping one entry per CDR3 protein, no DNA. The repertoire shows 400,000 to 450,000 distinct CDR3 sequences; the top ten hold 6% to 9.5%. The chain has TRBV5-4 and TRBJ2-1. The receptor was isolated from a woman aged 18 to 75 in good health. The sequenced material came from blood T cells: a sorted CD56 or NKG2C T cell subset, CD4+ or CD8+ T cells, or bulk PBMC T cells (not recorded which). The CDR3 sequence: CASSLWAYNEQFF.